This T cell receptor (beta chain) originates from a study of PD-L1 blockade in urothelial cancer. This sample's time point: pretreatment peripheral blood. Data came from immunoSEQ multiplex PCR; TCRdb stores just in-frame clones and leaves some out. The table includes more than 90,000 clones, about nine tenths detected once. This sequence was found in a man aged 55 to 70 with urothelial cancer. The material sequenced was PBMCs, taken around atezolizumab (anti-PD-L1) treatment.

The CDR3 spells CAWSGGGQGRTEAFF. The CDR3 DNA reads as TGTGCCTGGAGTGGGGGGGGACAGGGGAGGACTGAAGCTTTCTTT. This chain joins TRBV30 and TRBJ1-1, with 10 bases matching TRBD1. The CDR3 extends over 15 amino acids. The ends lost 1 base at V and 5 bases at J; junction bases unmatched: 7. CDR1 is GTSNPN, CDR2 SVGIG, per germline (reference sequence).